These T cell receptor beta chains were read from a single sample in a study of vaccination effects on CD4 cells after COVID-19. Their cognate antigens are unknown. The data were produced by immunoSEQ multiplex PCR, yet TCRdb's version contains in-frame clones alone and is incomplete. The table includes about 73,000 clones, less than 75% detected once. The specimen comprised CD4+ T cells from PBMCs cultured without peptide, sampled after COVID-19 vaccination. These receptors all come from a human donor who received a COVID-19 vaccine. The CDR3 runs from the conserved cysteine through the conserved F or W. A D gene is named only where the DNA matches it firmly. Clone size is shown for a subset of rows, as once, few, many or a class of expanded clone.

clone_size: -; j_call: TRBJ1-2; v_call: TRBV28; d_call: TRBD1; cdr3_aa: CASTTFGTGVNGYTF; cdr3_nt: TGTGCCAGCACCACATTTGGGACAGGGGTAAATGGCTACACCTTC
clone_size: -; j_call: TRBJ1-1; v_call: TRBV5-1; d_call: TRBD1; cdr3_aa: CASSPQGGNTEAFF; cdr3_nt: TGCGCCAGCAGCCCCCAGGGGGGGAACACTGAAGCTTTCTTT
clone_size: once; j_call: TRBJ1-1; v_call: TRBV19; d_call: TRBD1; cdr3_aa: CASSPGQGGMNTEAFF; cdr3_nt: TGTGCCAGTAGCCCAGGACAGGGGGGGATGAACACTGAAGCTTTCTTT
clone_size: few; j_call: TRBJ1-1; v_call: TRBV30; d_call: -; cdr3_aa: CAWDRVVANTEAFF; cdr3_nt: TGTGCCTGGGACCGAGTAGTAGCAAACACTGAAGCTTTCTTT
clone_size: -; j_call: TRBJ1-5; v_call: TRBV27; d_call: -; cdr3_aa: CASSWTVDQPQHF; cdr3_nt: TGTGCCAGCAGTTGGACGGTGGATCAGCCCCAGCATTTT
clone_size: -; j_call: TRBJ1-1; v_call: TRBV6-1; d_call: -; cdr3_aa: CASSEVLNTEAFF; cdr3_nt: TGTGCCAGCAGTGAAGTCTTGAACACTGAAGCTTTCTTT
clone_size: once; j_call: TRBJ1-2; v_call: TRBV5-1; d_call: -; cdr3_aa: CASSSSRGDGYTF; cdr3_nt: TGCGCCAGCAGCTCTTCGAGGGGTGATGGCTACACCTTC
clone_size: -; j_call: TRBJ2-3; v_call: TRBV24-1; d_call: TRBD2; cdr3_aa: CATSDHVAGNTDTQYF; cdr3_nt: TGTGCCACCAGTGACCATGTAGCGGGGAATACAGATACGCAGTATTTT
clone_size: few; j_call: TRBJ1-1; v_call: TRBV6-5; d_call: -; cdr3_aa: CASSYLRNTEAFF; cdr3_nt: TGTGCCAGCAGTTACCTCAGAAACACTGAAGCTTTCTTT
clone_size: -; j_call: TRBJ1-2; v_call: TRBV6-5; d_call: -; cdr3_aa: CASTRGLLRDGYTF; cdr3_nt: TGTGCCAGCACCAGGGGACTACTTAGAGATGGCTACACCTTC
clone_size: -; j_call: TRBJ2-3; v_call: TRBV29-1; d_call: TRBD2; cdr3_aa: CSVEGDRGGTDTQYF; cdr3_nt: TGCAGCGTTGAAGGGGACCGGGGGGGCACAGATACGCAGTATTTT
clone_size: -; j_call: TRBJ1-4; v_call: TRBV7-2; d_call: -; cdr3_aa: CASSLNKGEKLFF; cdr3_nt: TGTGCCAGCAGCTTAAATAAGGGTGAAAAACTGTTTTTT
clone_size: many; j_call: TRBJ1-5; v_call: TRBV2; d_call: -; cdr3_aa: CASSDEGRQPQHF; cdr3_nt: TGTGCCAGCAGTGATGAGGGTAGGCAGCCCCAGCATTTT
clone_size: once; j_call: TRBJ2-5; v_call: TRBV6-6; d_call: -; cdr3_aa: CASSYSTSKETQYF; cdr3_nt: TGTGCCAGCAGTTACTCGACGTCGAAAGAGACCCAGTACTTC